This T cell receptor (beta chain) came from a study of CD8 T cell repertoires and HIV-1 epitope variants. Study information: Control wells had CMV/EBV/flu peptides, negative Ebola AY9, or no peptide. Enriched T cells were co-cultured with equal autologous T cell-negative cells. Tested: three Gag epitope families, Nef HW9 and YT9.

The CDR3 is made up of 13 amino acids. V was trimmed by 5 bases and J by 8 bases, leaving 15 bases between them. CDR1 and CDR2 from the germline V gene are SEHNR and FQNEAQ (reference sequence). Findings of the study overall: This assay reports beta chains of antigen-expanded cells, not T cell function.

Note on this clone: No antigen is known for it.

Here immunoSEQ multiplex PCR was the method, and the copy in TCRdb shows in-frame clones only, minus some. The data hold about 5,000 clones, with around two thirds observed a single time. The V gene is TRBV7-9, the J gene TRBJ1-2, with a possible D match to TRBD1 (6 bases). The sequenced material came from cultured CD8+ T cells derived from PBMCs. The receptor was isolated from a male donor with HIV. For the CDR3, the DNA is TGTGCCAGCAGCGAGGGCGGGGGACACGGCTACACCTTC. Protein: CASSEGGGHGYTF.